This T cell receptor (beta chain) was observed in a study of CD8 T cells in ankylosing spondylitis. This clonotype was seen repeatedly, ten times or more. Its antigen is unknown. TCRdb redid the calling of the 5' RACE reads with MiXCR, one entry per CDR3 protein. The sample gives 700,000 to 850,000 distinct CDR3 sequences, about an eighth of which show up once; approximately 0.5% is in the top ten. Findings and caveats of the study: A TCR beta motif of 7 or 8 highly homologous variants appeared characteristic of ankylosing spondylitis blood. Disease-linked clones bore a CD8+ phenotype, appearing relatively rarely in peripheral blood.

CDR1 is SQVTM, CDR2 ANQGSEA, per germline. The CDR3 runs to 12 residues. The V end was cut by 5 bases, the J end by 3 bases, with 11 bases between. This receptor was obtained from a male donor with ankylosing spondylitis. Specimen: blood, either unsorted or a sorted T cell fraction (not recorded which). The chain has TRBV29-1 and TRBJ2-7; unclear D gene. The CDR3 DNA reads TGCAGCGTTCGACTGGGCGACTACGAGCAGTACTTC. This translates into CSVRLGDYEQYF.